This T cell receptor beta chain emerged from a study of blood T cell repertoires in COVID-19 (dated by TCRdb to 2020 to 2022). About the investigation overall: Samples from collaborators originated in the United States, Italy and Spain and spanned both the acute and convalescent phases of COVID-19. The material from the prospective study consisted of cDNA or gDNA derived from T cells, B-cell-depleted T cells, or PBMCs. Sample metadata almost always included a de-identified subject ID, COVID-19 status, age in years and sex. HLA class I and class II types, where available, came from metadata supplied by the sample provider rather than from assay-based typing. The repertoires were released in a freely available public database intended as a resource for research on the immune response to SARS-CoV-2. The samples were drawn from the first 160 participants of the ongoing ImmuneRACE study and from some 1,300 subjects provided by 6 global collaborators. Subjects who had been exposed to COVID-19, were actively infected with it, or had recovered from it provided the deeply sampled blood TCRbeta repertoires that made up the dataset.

Overall results and qualifications from the work: The quantity of clinical and demographic metadata differed by source and by participant and was supplied without curation.

Each collaborating institution followed its own protocols to collect whole blood in K2EDTA tubes. For TCRbeta analysis, collaborators shipped samples in one of three forms: frozen whole blood, isolated PBMCs, or DNA extracted from either of those sample types. Per the germline V gene, SGHNT is the CDR1 and YENEEA is the CDR2. From the cysteine up to the phenylalanine, the CDR3 has a length of 13 residues. Only CDR3 DNA is held: 39 bases, read in frame from base 1. V sheds 5 bases and J sheds 4 bases, leaving 11 bases between their ends. There are a few counts of this clone. It lacks a known antigen. Base qualities were left out, and no much larger clone turns up one base away. TCRbeta CDR3 regions were amplified from genomic DNA by means of the immunoSEQ Assay, a bias-controlled multiplex PCR. In the authors' own workflow: Nucleated cell counts per sample were estimated from amplification of reference gene primers within the assay. To quantify the absolute abundance of each unique TCRbeta CDR3 rearrangement, sequence reads were collapsed and filtered. Productive Simpson clonality was computed per sample as the square root of Simpson's diversity index over productive rearrangements. TCRdb took this table from immuneACCESS and kept in-frame rearrangements with V and J called. Such tables lack part of the clones; where checked against another copy, unresolved V genes explain under half of the gap, and the rest is unexplained. The DNA was the basis for D and trimming; V, J and clone size are from that table. For this sample the table gives under 150,000 clones, of which around 63% were detected only once. Roughly 2.2% of the sample is held by the ten biggest clonotypes.

This chain is built from TRBV11-3 and TRBJ1-1, with the D gene too uncertain to name. The sample taken for sequencing was peripheral blood. This TCR derives from a woman aged 70-85 years with acute or convalescent COVID-19. The DNA sequence follows: TGTGCCAGCAGCGCTACATGGAGCACTGAAGCTTTCTTT. Translated, it reads CASSATWSTEAFF.